One sample yielded the 6 T cell receptor beta chains listed below, sequenced in a study of PD-1 blockade in mismatch repair-deficient tumors. Only in-frame clones appear in the TCRdb table, and some are missing; sequencing was by immunoSEQ multiplex PCR. Seen here are 20,000 to 25,000 clones, almost 85% observed once, and the top ten hold 15% to 20%. The sequenced sample was peripheral blood, obtained 2 weeks after starting pembrolizumab. These receptors originate from an adult with mismatch repair-deficient cancer.

This chain's CDR3 is CSAHTGEATNEKLFF. CDR3 nucleotides: TGCAGCGCACACACGGGGGAGGCCACTAATGAAAAACTGTTTTTT. V usage is TRBV29-1 and J usage is TRBJ1-4, with a tentative D call TRBD1 (5 bases). V was shortened by 7 bases and J by 2 bases, with 17 bases between the two germline ends. Per germline, CDR1 SQVTM and CDR2 ANQGSEA. The CDR3 covers 15 residues.

V is TRBV5-4 and J is TRBJ1-3, with D perhaps TRBD1 (5 bases). Germline V gene sequence: CDR1 SGHNT, CDR2 YYREEE (reference sequence). The CDR3 is made up of 15 amino acids. With 0 bases removed from V and 4 bases from J, the gap between germline ends came to 11 bases. CDR3 amino acids: CASSLEGARGNTIYF. The CDR3 DNA is TGTGCCAGCAGCTTGGAAGGGGCCCGGGGAAACACCATATATTTT. The entire variable domain, with the rest obtained from reference TRBV5-4 and TRBJ1-3, is as follows: ETGVTQSPTHLIKTRGQQVTLRCSSQSGHNTVSWYQQALGQGPQFIFQYYREEENGRGNFPPRFSGLQFPNYSSELNVNALELDDSALYLCASSLEGARGNTIYFGEGSWLTVV.

This clone was found a few times. The rearrangement uses TRBV19 and TRBJ2-7; TRBD2 might be the D (5 bases). Germline CDR1 is LNHDA and CDR2 is SQIVND (reference sequence). This CDR3 has 15 amino acids. V was trimmed by 5 bases and J by 0 bases, leaving 14 bases between them. CDR3 in amino acids: CASSPALRGSYEQYF. CDR3 in DNA: TGTGCCAGTAGTCCGGCCCTCCGGGGCTCCTACGAGCAGTACTTC. The whole variable domain, filled in from reference TRBV19 and TRBJ2-7, reads DGGITQSPKYLFRKEGQNVTLSCEQNLNHDAMYWYRQDPGQGLRLIYYSQIVNDFQKGDIAEGYSVSREKKESFPLTVTSAQKNPTAFYLCASSPALRGSYEQYFGPGTRLTVT.

This clone was counted between two and nine times. This chain joins TRBV28 and TRBJ2-7; D remains ambiguous. Germline assignment: CDR1 MDHEN and CDR2 SYDVKM. The V gene lost 3 bases and the J gene lost 4 bases, with 10 bases spanning the gap. The CDR3 has 13 residues. The CDR3, as DNA: TGTGCCAGCAGTTTTGCCCCCTCATACGAGCAGTACTTC. This sequence encodes CASSFAPSYEQYF.

The V and J genes are TRBV27 and TRBJ1-2; 9 bases fit TRBD1. Germline CDR1 MNHEY, CDR2 SMNVEV (reference sequence). The junction had 17 bases not matched to a gene; V was cut back by 4 bases and J by 8 bases. This CDR3 is built from 17 residues. The CDR3 bases are TGTGCCAGCAGTTCCGCGTTCCGACAGGGGGTAGTTCGGGGCTACACCTTC. This codes for CASSSAFRQGVVRGYTF.

The chain recombines TRBV18 with TRBJ2-5; 7 bases line up with TRBD1. Germline V lookup: CDR1 KGHSH, CDR2 LQKENI. J lost 2 bases, V lost 1 base, and 4 bases had no gene match. This CDR3 comprises 15 residues. In DNA form, the CDR3 reads TGTGCCAGCTCACCACAGGGGGCCCCACAAGAGACCCAGTACTTC. As protein: CASSPQGAPQETQYF.